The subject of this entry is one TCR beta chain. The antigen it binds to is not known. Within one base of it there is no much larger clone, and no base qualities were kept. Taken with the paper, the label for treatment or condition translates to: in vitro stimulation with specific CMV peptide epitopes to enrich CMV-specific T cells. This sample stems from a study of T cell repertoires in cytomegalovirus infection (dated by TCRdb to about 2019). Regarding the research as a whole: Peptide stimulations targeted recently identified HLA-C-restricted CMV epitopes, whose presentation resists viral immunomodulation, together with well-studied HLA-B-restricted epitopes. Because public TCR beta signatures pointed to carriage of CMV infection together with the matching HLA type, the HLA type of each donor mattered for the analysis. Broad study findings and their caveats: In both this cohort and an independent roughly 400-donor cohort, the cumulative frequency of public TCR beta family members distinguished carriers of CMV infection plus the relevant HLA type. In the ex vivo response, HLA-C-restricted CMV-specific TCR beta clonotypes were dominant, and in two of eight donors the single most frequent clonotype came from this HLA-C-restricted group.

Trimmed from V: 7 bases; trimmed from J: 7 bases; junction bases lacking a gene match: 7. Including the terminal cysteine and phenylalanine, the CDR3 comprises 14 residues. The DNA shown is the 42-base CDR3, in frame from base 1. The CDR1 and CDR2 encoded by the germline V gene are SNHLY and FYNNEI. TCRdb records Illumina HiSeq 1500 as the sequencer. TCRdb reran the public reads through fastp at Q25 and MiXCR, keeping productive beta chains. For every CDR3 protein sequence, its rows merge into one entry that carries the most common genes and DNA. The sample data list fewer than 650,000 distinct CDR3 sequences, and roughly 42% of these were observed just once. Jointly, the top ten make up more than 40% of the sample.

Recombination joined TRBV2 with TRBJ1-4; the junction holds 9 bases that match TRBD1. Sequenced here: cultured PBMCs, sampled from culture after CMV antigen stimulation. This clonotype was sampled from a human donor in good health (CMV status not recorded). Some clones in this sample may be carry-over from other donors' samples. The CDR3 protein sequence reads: CASKTGTGSEKLFF. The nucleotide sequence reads TGTGCCAGCAAGACCGGGACAGGGAGTGAAAAACTGTTTTTT.